The clone carrying this T cell receptor (beta chain) was counted only a few times. Other DNA sequences in this specimen translate into the identical CDR3. CDR3 size: 12 residues. The V gene end was trimmed by 4 bases and the J gene end by 1 base; junction bases not matched to a gene: 1. The germline CDR1 and CDR2 sequences are GTSNPN and SVGIG (reference sequence). This entry is derived from a study of PD-L1 blockade in urothelial cancer. Overall study context: Counts from blood samples showed a median of about 140,000 T cells.

Clones were read by immunoSEQ multiplex PCR, and TCRdb kept only the in-frame ones, dropping some. Among approximately 32,000 clones listed, around 84% were seen once. The chain joins TRBV30 to TRBJ2-7, with TRBD1 identical over 7 bases. Sample: PBMCs, taken around atezolizumab (anti-PD-L1) treatment. This sequence was found in a man aged 55-75 years with urothelial cancer. CDR3 in DNA: TGTGCCTGGAAACAGGGGTCCTACGAGCAGTACTTC. Protein sequence: CAWKQGSYEQYF. The full variable domain, rest sourced from reference TRBV30 and TRBJ2-7, is SQTIHQWPATLVQPVGSPLSLECTVEGTSNPNLYWYRQAAGRGLQLLFYSVGIGQISSEVPQNLSASRPQDRQFILSSKKLLLSDSGFYLCAWKQGSYEQYFGPGTRLTVT.